This T cell receptor beta chain comes out of a study of blood T cells in healthy people across ages. General observations from the study: PBMCs left unsorted prevented a conclusive naive versus antigen-experienced comparison. Whereas aged donors had fewer naive CD4+ cells, long-lived donors had more of them and higher diversity.

Every sample had a minimum of 6 million PBMCs isolated. With 7 bases removed from V and 2 bases from J, the gap between germline ends came to 12 bases. CDR3 length equals 15 residues. The germline CDR1 and CDR2 sequences are MNHNS and SASEGT. Primers used in a second PCR of about 7 to 12 cycles were a sample-barcoded 5' primer and a J-beta primer mix. TCRdb ran MiXCR on the 5' RACE reads and lists one entry per CDR3 protein. The sample lists more than 550,000 distinct CDR3 sequences; over 20% were seen once. This clonotype was seen more than once but under ten times. The antigen is undetermined. This clonotype originated in a man in his 70s in good health. J is TRBJ1-6 and V is TRBV6-1; D is undetermined. Sample: blood. Here the CDR3 reads CASIQDGPYNSPLHF. In DNA form, the CDR3 reads TGTGCCAGCATCCAAGATGGGCCCTATAATTCACCCCTCCACTTT.